These T cell receptor beta chains were read from a single sample in a study of cytomegalovirus exposure and HLA in healthy donors. Produced via immunoSEQ multiplex PCR; TCRdb's table is partial and in-frame only. The sample records more than 95,000 clones, 60% to 80% being singletons. Sequencing used PBMCs. The receptor set was obtained from a man younger than 40 in good health and CMV-seronegative. Both conserved end residues are part of each CDR3. A D gene is named only where the DNA matches it firmly. Not every row has a clone size; where given, it reads once, few, many or a size class.

size: .
V: TRBV7-6
D: TRBD1
J: TRBJ2-7
CDR3: CASSPDRVLGEQYF
DNA: TGTGCCAGCAGCCCGGACAGGGTGTTAGGCGAGCAGTACTTC

size: .
V: TRBV10-3
D: .
J: TRBJ1-5
CDR3: CAISESGQGVSNQPQHF
DNA: TGTGCCATCAGTGAGTCAGGTCAAGGGGTTAGCAATCAGCCCCAGCATTTT

size: few
V: TRBV2
D: TRBD2
J: TRBJ2-7
CDR3: CASSEGGGAGVYEQYF
DNA: TGTGCCAGCAGTGAGGGTGGTGGGGCGGGGGTCTACGAGCAGTACTTC

size: .
V: TRBV4-3
D: .
J: TRBJ1-4
CDR3: CASSQGDSNEKLFF
DNA: TGCGCCAGCAGCCAAGGAGACAGTAATGAAAAACTGTTTTTT

size: .
V: TRBV15
D: .
J: TRBJ1-2
CDR3: CATSPPLPGSLSDGYTF
DNA: TGTGCCACCAGCCCCCCACTTCCAGGTTCCCTATCCGATGGCTACACCTTC

size: .
V: TRBV27
D: .
J: TRBJ2-7
CDR3: CASSLVFQTGYGEQYF
DNA: TGTGCCAGCAGTTTGGTTTTTCAAACAGGGTACGGCGAGCAGTACTTC

size: .
V: TRBV27
D: .
J: TRBJ1-2
CDR3: CASSSRGGYGYTF
DNA: TGTGCCAGCAGTTCTCGCGGAGGGTATGGCTACACCTTC

size: .
V: TRBV14
D: .
J: TRBJ2-1
CDR3: CASSPLSTSYNEQFF
DNA: TGTGCCAGCAGCCCTCTCTCCACATCCTACAATGAGCAGTTCTTC

size: .
V: TRBV11-2
D: .
J: TRBJ1-3
CDR3: CASSLDFAGYSGNTIYF
DNA: TGTGCCAGCAGCTTAGATTTTGCGGGGTACTCTGGAAACACCATATATTTT

size: .
V: TRBV2
D: .
J: TRBJ1-1
CDR3: CASSEDGPSLEAFF
DNA: TGTGCCAGCAGTGAAGATGGGCCGTCCCTTGAAGCTTTCTTT

size: .
V: TRBV2
D: .
J: TRBJ1-2
CDR3: CASSVRTRDTF
DNA: TGTGCCAGCAGCGTCCGCACTCGAGACACCTTC

size: .
V: TRBV7-2
D: .
J: TRBJ2-1
CDR3: CASSLARYEQFF
DNA: TGTGCCAGCAGCTTAGCGAGGTATGAGCAGTTCTTC

size: .
V: TRBV29-1
D: .
J: TRBJ2-7
CDR3: CSVGGTGGYEQYF
DNA: TGCAGCGTTGGAGGGACTGGGGGTTACGAGCAGTACTTC

size: .
V: TRBV6-6
D: .
J: TRBJ2-7
CDR3: CASSPGTLSIEQYF
DNA: TGTGCCAGCTCACCCGGGACACTCTCGATCGAGCAGTACTTC

size: .
V: TRBV28
D: TRBD2
J: TRBJ2-5
CDR3: CASRTSGAYQETQYF
DNA: TGTGCCAGCAGAACTAGCGGAGCGTACCAAGAGACCCAGTACTTC

size: .
V: TRBV7-8
D: TRBD1
J: TRBJ1-2
CDR3: CASTAPGQAPVGYTF
DNA: TGTGCCAGCACCGCGCCGGGACAGGCTCCTGTTGGCTACACCTTC

size: .
V: TRBV13
D: .
J: TRBJ2-7
CDR3: CASSLGPGIRGEQYF
DNA: TGTGCCAGCAGCTTAGGCCCGGGTATCCGAGGCGAGCAGTACTTC

size: .
V: TRBV9
D: TRBD2
J: TRBJ2-7
CDR3: CASSVGEETSGLQGYEQYF
DNA: TGTGCCAGCAGCGTAGGAGAGGAGACTAGCGGCCTTCAAGGCTACGAGCAGTACTTC

size: .
V: TRBV27
D: TRBD1
J: TRBJ2-1
CDR3: CASSFTGTGGNEQFF
DNA: TGTGCCAGCAGTTTCACCGGGACAGGGGGCAATGAGCAGTTCTTC

size: .
V: TRBV28
D: TRBD2
J: TRBJ2-3
CDR3: CASSPRVAGDNTDTQYF
DNA: TGTGCCAGCAGTCCTCGGGTAGCGGGGGATAACACAGATACGCAGTATTTT

size: .
V: TRBV29-1
D: .
J: TRBJ1-4
CDR3: CSVRLEKLFF
DNA: TGCAGCGTCCGACTTGAAAAACTGTTTTTT

size: .
V: TRBV28
D: TRBD2
J: TRBJ2-7
CDR3: CASSLIRLAGEQYF
DNA: TGTGCCAGCAGTTTAATCCGACTAGCAGGCGAGCAGTACTTC

size: .
V: TRBV7-7
D: .
J: TRBJ2-2
CDR3: CASSLSYTTGELFF
DNA: TGTGCTAGCAGCTTAAGTTACACCACCGGGGAGCTGTTTTTT

size: .
V: TRBV2
D: .
J: TRBJ2-7
CDR3: CASSEGVIQGLIF
DNA: TGTGCCAGCAGTGAGGGGGTAATACAGGGTCTAATTTTC

size: few
V: TRBV9
D: .
J: TRBJ1-2
CDR3: CASSASGGTFYGYTF
DNA: TGTGCCAGCAGCGCCTCAGGTGGGACTTTCTATGGCTACACCTTC

size: once
V: TRBV9
D: TRBD2
J: TRBJ2-5
CDR3: CASSGLSGGAGETQYF
DNA: TGTGCCAGCAGCGGACTTAGCGGGGGGGCGGGAGAGACCCAGTACTTC

size: .
V: TRBV6-5
D: .
J: TRBJ2-5
CDR3: CASRTRGPQETQYF
DNA: TGTGCCAGCCGAACCAGGGGCCCTCAAGAGACCCAGTACTTC

size: once
V: TRBV4-1
D: TRBD1
J: TRBJ2-3
CDR3: CASSPRDRGLYRDTQYF
DNA: TGCGCCAGCAGCCCTCGGGACAGGGGGCTTTACCGAGATACGCAGTATTTT

size: .
V: TRBV19
D: TRBD1
J: TRBJ1-4
CDR3: CASSARDRGDEKLFF
DNA: TGTGCCAGTAGTGCCAGGGACAGGGGCGATGAAAAACTGTTTTTT

size: .
V: TRBV9
D: TRBD1
J: TRBJ2-2
CDR3: CASSATFGQGTGELFF
DNA: TGTGCCAGCAGCGCGACATTTGGACAGGGCACCGGGGAGCTGTTTTTT

size: .
V: TRBV5-4
D: TRBD2
J: TRBJ2-3
CDR3: CASSLSSGGTDTQYF
DNA: TGTGCCAGCAGCTTGTCTAGCGGGGGGACAGATACGCAGTATTTT

size: once
V: TRBV27
D: TRBD2
J: TRBJ2-1
CDR3: CASSLSSGVLINEQFF
DNA: TGTGCCAGCAGTTTGTCTAGCGGAGTACTGATCAATGAGCAGTTCTTC

size: few
V: TRBV5-4
D: TRBD1
J: TRBJ2-7
CDR3: CASSSGDRGYHEQYF
DNA: TGTGCCAGCAGCTCTGGGGACAGGGGGTACCACGAGCAGTACTTC

size: few
V: TRBV9
D: TRBD2
J: TRBJ2-5
CDR3: CASSQSSGETQYF
DNA: TGTGCCAGCAGCCAAAGTAGCGGGGAGACCCAGTACTTC

size: .
V: TRBV7-3
D: .
J: TRBJ1-2
CDR3: CASSLSGLGGYTF
DNA: TGTGCCAGCAGCTTATCCGGCCTAGGAGGCTACACCTTC

size: .
V: TRBV6-5
D: TRBD1
J: TRBJ2-7
CDR3: CASRGTGGTYEQYF
DNA: TGTGCCAGCAGGGGGACAGGGGGGACCTACGAGCAGTACTTC

size: .
V: TRBV28
D: .
J: TRBJ2-7
CDR3: CASSPQDEQYF
DNA: TGTGCCAGCAGCCCGCAGGACGAGCAGTACTTC

size: .
V: TRBV7-9
D: .
J: TRBJ1-4
CDR3: CASSLGFIGKLFF
DNA: TGTGCCAGCAGCTTAGGTTTCATCGGAAAACTGTTTTTT

size: .
V: TRBV19
D: .
J: TRBJ1-2
CDR3: CASSFWRVDEYGYTF
DNA: TGTGCCAGTAGTTTTTGGCGGGTGGATGAATATGGCTACACCTTC

size: medium-sized
V: TRBV6-5
D: .
J: TRBJ2-7
CDR3: CASSFLGEQYF
DNA: TGTGCCAGCAGTTTTCTAGGCGAGCAGTACTTC

size: .
V: TRBV11-3
D: .
J: TRBJ2-4
CDR3: CASSPIRAPGDGWDKNIQYF
DNA: TGTGCCAGCAGCCCCATCAGGGCGCCAGGGGACGGATGGGACAAAAACATTCAGTACTTC

size: .
V: TRBV6-5
D: TRBD1
J: TRBJ2-7
CDR3: CASRHRGPNYEQYF
DNA: TGTGCCAGCAGGCACAGGGGGCCGAACTACGAGCAGTACTTC